Presented here are 14 T cell receptor beta chains from one specimen sequenced in a study of T cell changes during pregnancy in multiple sclerosis. The repertoire was sequenced with immunoSEQ multiplex PCR; TCRdb's copy has only in-frame clones and lacks some. The sample contains 45,000 to 50,000 clones, roughly 92% of which appear only once. Specimen: CD4+ T cells from peripheral blood mononuclear cells, collected in the second trimester of pregnancy. The receptors were sampled from a female donor in good health, enrolled as a control in a pregnancy study.

For the CDR3, the DNA is TGTGCCAGCAGTGGGGGGGGGCTTTCCGGCACAGATACGCAGTATTTT. This translates into CASSGGGLSGTDTQYF. This rearrangement joins TRBV7-3 to TRBJ2-3; D possibly corresponds to TRBD2 (7 bases). The length of the CDR3 is 16 residues. V gave up 6 bases and J gave up 1 base, with 17 bases separating them. Germline V gene sequence: CDR1 SGHTA, CDR2 FQGTGA.

The gene calls are TRBV4-3 and TRBJ1-2; 9 bases align to TRBD1. CDR1 is LGHNA, CDR2 YSLEER, per germline. With 4 bases clipped from V and 0 bases from J, the junction kept 3 bases outside the gene matches. The CDR3 extends over 15 amino acids. The CDR3 DNA sequence: TGCGCCAGCAGCCTCTACAGGGGGCCTAACTATGGCTACACCTTC. Its protein is CASSLYRGPNYGYTF.

The chain couples TRBV5-5 to TRBJ2-1; the match to TRBD1 covers 9 bases. Trimming cost V 0 bases and J 7 bases; bases outside gene matches: 5. Germline assignment: CDR1 SGHKS and CDR2 YYEKEE (reference sequence). CDR3 size: 15 residues. The CDR3 nucleotides read TGTGCCAGCAGCTTGGTTACAGGGGGCATTAATGAGCAGTTCTTC. This gives the protein CASSLVTGGINEQFF. Based on the CDR3 plus reference TRBV5-5 and TRBJ2-1, the full variable domain is DAGVTQSPTHLIKTRGQQVTLRCSPISGHKSVSWYQQVLGQGPQFIFQYYEKEERGRGNFPDRFSARQFPNYSSELNVNALLLGDSALYLCASSLVTGGINEQFFGPGTRLTVL.

The chain combines TRBV19 with TRBJ2-7; tentative D call: TRBD2 (5 bases). From germline, CDR1 is LNHDA and CDR2 SQIVND (reference sequence). This CDR3 region has 14 residues. The V and J ends lost 6 bases and 2 bases respectively, with 14 bases between them. CDR3 in amino acids: CASSFGGKTYEQYF. DNA for the CDR3: TGTGCCAGTAGCTTTGGAGGTAAGACCTACGAGCAGTACTTC.

The chain joins TRBV2 to TRBJ1-2, with 9 nucleotides matching TRBD1. Germline trimming cut 0 bases from V and 4 bases from J; bases unmatched to any gene: 3. Looked up from germline, CDR1 is SNHLY and CDR2 is FYNNEI. The length of the CDR3 is 15 residues. The CDR3 loop is CASSEAPTGGYGYTF. DNA for the CDR3: TGTGCCAGCAGTGAAGCGCCGACAGGGGGCTATGGCTACACCTTC.

This chain links TRBV5-4 with TRBJ2-4; D may be TRBD1 (6 bases). The V gene's germline CDR1 is SGHNT and CDR2 YYREEE (reference sequence). Trimming removed 2 bases from V and 4 bases from J, with 10 bases in between. The CDR3 is 14 amino acids. The CDR3: CASSFRDTKNIQYF. CDR3 sequence (DNA): TGTGCCAGCAGCTTTCGGGACACAAAAAACATTCAGTACTTC.

V gene TRBV10-3 combines with J gene TRBJ2-5, with 9 bases aligning to TRBD2. Germline V gene data show CDR1 as ENHRY and CDR2 as SYGVKD. V gave up 10 bases and J gave up 1 base; unmatched junction bases: 10. The CDR3 sequence is 15 residues long. CDR3 residues: CATTRLAGTQETQYF. The CDR3 nucleotides read TGTGCCACCACCCGGCTAGCGGGAACCCAAGAGACCCAGTACTTC.

The chain couples TRBV19 to TRBJ2-2; the D gene is possibly TRBD1 (6 bases). The CDR3 has 18 residues. V lost 4 bases, J lost 3 bases, and 21 bases lay in between. Germline lookup yields CDR1 LNHDA and CDR2 SQIVND (reference sequence). The CDR3 DNA follows: TGTGCCAGTAGTACTACCCGCCCTCGCCAGGGGTACACCGGGGAGCTGTTTTTT. Translated, it gives CASSTTRPRQGYTGELFF.

This chain uses TRBV5-4 with TRBJ1-2, with TRBD1 matching over 7 bases. Germline CDR1 reads SGHNT; CDR2 reads YYREEE (reference sequence). The CDR3 runs to 14 residues. V lost 0 bases to trimming and J lost 2 bases; unmatched junction nucleotides: 1. CDR3 sequence: CASSLAGQNYGYTF. CDR3 nucleotides: TGTGCCAGCAGCTTGGCGGGACAGAACTATGGCTACACCTTC.

The chain couples TRBV9 to TRBJ2-3, with D possibly TRBD2 on 6 matching bases. CDR1 and CDR2 (germline): SGDLS, YYNGEE. The CDR3 has 16 amino acids. V was shortened by 0 bases and J by 6 bases, with 17 bases between the two germline ends. The CDR3 DNA reads as TGTGCCAGCAGCGTAGTATCAGCCGGCGCGGGGGATACGCAGTATTTT. Translating it yields CASSVVSAGAGDTQYF.

Concerning this clone: This sample includes further DNA sequences coding for the same CDR3. The chain couples TRBV15 to TRBJ1-5; D is uncertain. With 9 bases removed from V and 0 bases from J, the gap between germline ends came to 6 bases. The length of the CDR3 is 12 residues. Germline V gene data show CDR1 as LNHNV and CDR2 as YYDKDF (reference sequence). CDR3 sequence: CATRVSNQPQHF. In DNA form, the CDR3 reads TGTGCCACGAGGGTTAGCAATCAGCCCCAGCATTTT.

The rearrangement links TRBV4-3 to TRBJ1-1; 11 bases match TRBD1. The ends lost 2 bases at V and 5 bases at J; junction bases unmatched: 7. The CDR3 contains 16 residues. The germline gives CDR1 LGHNA, CDR2 YSLEER. CDR3 nucleotides: TGCGCCAGCAGCCAATCACCGGGACAGGGGGAGACTGAAGCTTTCTTT. This sequence encodes CASSQSPGQGETEAFF.

V usage is TRBV7-8 and J usage is TRBJ2-5; TRBD2 is a possible D gene (5 bases). The CDR3 length is 13 residues. Trimming shortened V by 1 base and J by 5 bases, and 8 bases separated the two germline ends. CDR1 SGHVS and CDR2 FQNEAQ come from the germline V gene. CDR3 sequence (DNA): TGTGCCAGCAGCTTAGAGAGGGATGAGACCCAGTACTTC. Translation: CASSLERDETQYF.

V usage is TRBV2 and J usage is TRBJ1-5, with D unresolved. The CDR3 length is 12 residues. Trimming took off 5 bases at V and 4 bases at J, with 6 bases between the two ends. Germline V lookup: CDR1 SNHLY, CDR2 FYNNEI. Here the CDR3 reads CASSLQNQPQHF. The CDR3 region has the DNA TGTGCCAGCAGTTTACAGAATCAGCCCCAGCATTTT.